Below are 4 T cell receptor delta chains sequenced from a single sample in a study of gammadelta T cells in human blood (dated by TCRdb to the early 2020s). Libraries were made using RT-PCR. The sequencer listed for this sample is Illumina MiSeq. TCRdb called clones from the public reads with CATT, and repeated DNA sequences were later combined into one row. The sample table records around 470 delta-chain clones; 40% to 55% of these occur just once. The ten top clones hold about half of the sample. Sequencing was done on a sample of Vgamma9Vdelta2 gamma-delta T cells from adult blood. These receptors all stem from a human donor.

This clone was seen a few times. With only one base between it and a far larger clone, this is likely a read error. Other DNA sequences in the sample encode the same CDR3. The chain recombines TRDV2 with TRDJ3; TRDD3 matches 7 bases. The CDR3 contains 15 residues. From germline, CDR1 is GEAIGNYY and CDR2 EKD. CDR3 loop: CACDTVGESTRQMFF. Written as DNA, the CDR3 is TGTGCATGTGACACCGTGGGGGAAAGTACCCGACAGATGTTTTTC.

To note about this clone: This DNA's translation and the protein TCRdb lists, from a much larger clone, do not match at residue 4, likely due to a read error; the protein shown is translated from the DNA. The chain couples TRDV2 to TRDJ1, with 13 bases matching TRDD3. This CDR3 has 18 residues. Germline CDR1 GEAIGNYY, CDR2 EKD. J was trimmed by 2 bases and V by 6 bases; bases with no gene match: 14. The chain's CDR3 is CACYPLVLGDTRTDKLIF. CDR3 DNA sequence: TGTGCCTGTTACCCCCTAGTACTGGGGGATACGCGAACCGATAAACTCATCTTT.

By frequency in the sample, this clone is large (0.1 to 1%). At the DNA level, this CDR3 is encoded by other sequences in the same sample as well. The chain employs TRDV2 and TRDJ1, with 13 bases matching TRDD3. V shed 3 bases and J 2 bases; nucleotides not matched to a gene: 11. The CDR3 totals 18 residues. Looked up from germline, CDR1 is GEAIGNYY and CDR2 is EKD. The CDR3 DNA reads as TGTGCCTGTGACCCCCTAGTACTGGGGGATACGCGAACCGATAAACTCATCTTT. Its translation: CACDPLVLGDTRTDKLIF.

On this clone itself: The protein recorded in TCRdb matches a much larger clone and deviates from this DNA's translation at residue 11, suggesting a read error; the protein here is obtained by translating the DNA. The rearrangement joins TRDV2 to TRDJ1; 8 nucleotides agree with TRDD3. Losses at the gene ends were 3 bases for V and 0 bases for J; bases not matched to a gene: 14. The germline CDR1 and CDR2 sequences are GEAIGNYY and EKD. The CDR3 totals 18 residues. The chain's CDR3 is CACDPLLGAPTYTDKLIF. The DNA of the CDR3 is TGTGCCTGTGACCCCCTACTGGGGGCGCCCACTTACACCGATAAACTCATCTTT.